Below, 30 T cell receptor beta chains from the same sample are listed, as sequenced in a study of cytomegalovirus exposure and HLA in healthy donors. PCR primers comprised 60 Vbeta and 13 Jbeta primers. TCRdb's copy holds only in-frame clones and misses some; the assay was immunoSEQ multiplex PCR. The table records about 110,000 clones, 50% to 65% of them present only once. Sequences were obtained from PBMCs. The receptor source for this set is a man aged 25 to 40 in good health and CMV-seropositive.

The rearrangement links TRBV7-9 to TRBJ2-1, with a weak D call TRBD2 (5 bases). Germline V gene data show CDR1 as SEHNR and CDR2 as FQNEAQ (reference sequence). Trimming cost V 9 bases and J 3 bases, with 12 bases left between them. CDR3 size: 13 residues. The CDR3 is CASGGRLYNEQFF. CDR3 nucleotides: TGTGCCAGTGGAGGCAGACTCTACAATGAGCAGTTCTTC.

The chain uses TRBV4-1 and TRBJ2-5; TRBD2 matches 7 bases. V gave up 1 base and J gave up 11 bases; unmatched junction bases: 4. The CDR3 runs 12 residues. The germline gives CDR1 MGHRA, CDR2 YSYEKL. This chain's CDR3 is CASSQVGGEQYF. The DNA for the CDR3 is TGCGCCAGCAGCCAAGTGGGGGGGGAGCAGTACTTC.

V and J are TRBV2 and TRBJ2-7; possible D gene TRBD1, 5 bases. The CDR3 contains 13 residues. The germline gives CDR1 SNHLY, CDR2 FYNNEI. V lost 6 bases to trimming and J lost 2 bases, with 11 bases between them. The CDR3 region has the DNA TGTGCCAGCAGGGGTGACAGTCCCTACGAGCAGTACTTC. Protein product: CASRGDSPYEQYF.

V usage is TRBV29-1 and J usage is TRBJ2-3; weak D call: TRBD1 (5 bases). Germline lookup yields CDR1 SQVTM and CDR2 ANQGSEA. This CDR3 comprises 12 residues. V gave up 3 bases and J gave up 4 bases, with 8 bases separating them. CDR3: CSVDTRADTQYF. In DNA form, the CDR3 reads TGCAGCGTTGATACCAGGGCAGATACGCAGTATTTT.

In DNA form, the CDR3 reads TGTGCCATCTCACTTATCCTCGGGGAGCAGTACTTC. This sequence encodes CAISLILGEQYF. The chain employs TRBV10-3 and TRBJ2-7; no reliable D call. V lost 8 bases to trimming and J lost 7 bases, with 15 bases between them. The CDR3 contains 12 residues. Germline V gene sequence: CDR1 ENHRY, CDR2 SYGVKD.

J is TRBJ2-7 and V is TRBV4-1; weak D call: TRBD2 (5 bases). Trimming stripped 1 base from V and 2 bases from J, with 15 bases between. CDR1 and CDR2 (germline): MGHRA, YSYEKL. The length of the CDR3 is 16 residues. The chain's CDR3 is CASSQVPSSGPYEQYF. The CDR3 DNA reads as TGCGCCAGCAGCCAAGTTCCTAGCAGCGGCCCCTACGAGCAGTACTTC.

This clone has only a few counts. CDR3 sequence: CASSPLVLTGAGDEQFF. As DNA, the CDR3 is TGCGCCAGCAGCCCCCTTGTCCTTACGGGGGCGGGGGATGAGCAGTTCTTC. The V and J genes are TRBV5-1 and TRBJ2-1; TRBD2 might be the D (7 bases). The CDR3 has 17 residues. V was shortened by 4 bases and J by 8 bases, with 25 bases between the two germline ends. CDR1 and CDR2 (germline): SGHRS, YFSETQ.

J is TRBJ2-1 and V is TRBV27; 8 bases line up with TRBD2. This CDR3 has 12 residues. Looked up from germline, CDR1 is MNHEY and CDR2 is SMNVEV (reference sequence). V was clipped by 9 bases and J by 9 bases; unmatched bases: 7. CDR3: CASGLAFSEQFF. CDR3 nucleotides: TGTGCCAGTGGACTAGCTTTCAGTGAGCAGTTCTTC.

The J gene is TRBJ1-2, the V gene TRBV29-1; 11 bases agree with TRBD1. The CDR3 is 15 residues long. V gave up 6 bases and J gave up 7 bases; unmatched junction bases: 13. Germline lookup yields CDR1 SQVTM and CDR2 ANQGSEA. The CDR3 DNA reads TGCAGCGTCCTGAACGGACAGGGGGCGTTCTCTGGCTACACCTTC. This gives the protein CSVLNGQGAFSGYTF.

The chain carries TRBV5-1 and TRBJ2-3, with 10 nucleotides matching TRBD2. With V trimmed by 5 bases and J by 2 bases, 2 bases remained unmatched. CDR1 and CDR2 from the germline V gene are SGHRS and YFSETQ. This CDR3 has 14 amino acids. CDR3 DNA sequence: TGCGCCAGCAGGGGGACTAGCGCCACAGATACGCAGTATTTT. Its translation is CASRGTSATDTQYF.

The gene calls are TRBV15 and TRBJ2-1; TRBD2 matches at 7 bases. Trimming at V came to 7 bases and at J to 1 base, leaving 4 bases not matched to a gene. This CDR3 contains 14 residues. The germline V gene encodes CDR1 LNHNV and CDR2 YYDKDF (reference sequence). This CDR3 is CATIPGRSYNEQFF. CDR3 nucleotide sequence: TGTGCCACCATACCCGGGAGGTCCTACAATGAGCAGTTCTTC.

This chain links TRBV6-1 with TRBJ2-7; possible D gene TRBD1, 5 bases. The CDR3 has 15 amino acids. The V end lost 7 bases, the J end lost 4 bases, and 20 bases lay between the germline ends. Germline CDR1 and CDR2: MNHNS and SASEGT. The CDR3 spells CASKILSGNPYEQYF. The CDR3 region has the DNA TGTGCCAGCAAAATTCTCTCAGGGAATCCTTACGAGCAGTACTTC.

V usage is TRBV7-9 and J usage is TRBJ1-1, with 7 bases aligning to TRBD1. The CDR3 has 15 amino acids. V was pared by 1 base and J by 4 bases, with 6 bases of the junction left unmatched. Germline assignment: CDR1 SEHNR and CDR2 FQNEAQ (reference sequence). This chain's CDR3 is CASSLGTGVSTEAFF. In DNA, the CDR3 is TGTGCCAGCAGCTTAGGCACAGGGGTGAGCACTGAAGCTTTCTTT.

This clone has only a few counts. The chain links TRBV6-5 to TRBJ1-1; possibly TRBD1 for D (6 bases). The germline V gene encodes CDR1 MNHEY and CDR2 SVGAGI. The CDR3 consists of 13 residues. V was cut by 5 bases and J by 4 bases, with 11 bases left in between. As DNA, the CDR3 is TGTGCCAGCAGTACAGGGTATGGCACTGAAGCTTTCTTT. Translation gives CASSTGYGTEAFF.

V usage is TRBV7-9 and J usage is TRBJ1-1; the D is unclear. V dropped 2 bases and J dropped 0 bases, with 13 bases sitting between them. This CDR3 comprises 16 residues. The germline V gene has CDR1 SEHNR and CDR2 FQNEAQ (reference sequence). The chain's CDR3 is CASSLRSGGMNTEAFF. The CDR3 coding sequence is TGTGCCAGCAGCTTAAGATCCGGCGGGATGAACACTGAAGCTTTCTTT.

The chain employs TRBV4-1 and TRBJ1-1, with 9 bases matching TRBD1. The trim removed 6 bases at V and 4 bases at J, leaving 3 bases unmatched. CDR3 length equals 13 residues. The germline V gene encodes CDR1 MGHRA and CDR2 YSYEKL. The CDR3 bases are TGCGCCAGCAGACCGACAGGGGGCACTGAAGCTTTCTTT. This sequence encodes CASRPTGGTEAFF.

V usage is TRBV27 and J usage is TRBJ2-7, with 7 bases fitting TRBD1. V lost 3 bases, J lost 7 bases, and 12 bases stayed unmatched. CDR3 length equals 15 residues. The germline gives CDR1 MNHEY, CDR2 SMNVEV (reference sequence). CDR3 region: CASSLVRGRFGEQYF. In nucleotides, the CDR3 is TGTGCCAGCAGTTTGGTAAGGGGGCGCTTTGGTGAGCAGTACTTC.

This clone has just a few counts. This chain joins TRBV18 and TRBJ2-2; 7 bases agree with TRBD2. With V trimmed by 0 bases and J by 0 bases, 7 bases remained unmatched. Germline CDR1 is KGHSH and CDR2 is LQKENI. CDR3 length: 18 amino acids. DNA of the CDR3: TGTGCCAGCTCACCACCGAGTGGAGGGACTACGAACACCGGGGAGCTGTTTTTT. Its protein product is CASSPPSGGTTNTGELFF. The full variable domain, with the rest looked up from reference TRBV18 and TRBJ2-2, is NAGVMQNPRHLVRRRGQEARLRCSPMKGHSHVYWYRQLPEEGLKFMVYLQKENIIDESGMPKERFSAEFPKEGPSILRIQQVVRGDSAAYFCASSPPSGGTTNTGELFFGEGSRLTVL.

The genes are TRBV11-2 and TRBJ2-5; the match to TRBD1 covers 7 bases. The CDR3 has 14 amino acids. V shed 6 bases and J 1 base; nucleotides not matched to a gene: 5. Germline assignment: CDR1 SGHAT and CDR2 FQNNGV. The chain's CDR3 is CASRRGGAQETQYF. The CDR3 coding sequence is TGTGCCAGCAGAAGAGGGGGCGCCCAAGAGACCCAGTACTTC.

The CDR3 nucleotides read TGCGCCAGCAGCTTGACGGGATCGGGGACTGAAGCTTTCTTT. The encoded protein is CASSLTGSGTEAFF. The V and J genes are TRBV5-1 and TRBJ1-1; no clear D. Germline V gives CDR1 SGHRS, CDR2 YFSETQ. The V and J ends lost 1 base and 5 bases respectively, with 12 bases between them. The CDR3 is 14 residues long.

The chain carries TRBV6-1 and TRBJ2-5, with TRBD1 identical over 8 bases. V shed 4 bases and J 5 bases; nucleotides not matched to a gene: 6. CDR1 is MNHNS and CDR2 is SASEGT in the germline V gene. The CDR3 has 14 residues. In DNA, the CDR3 is TGTGCCAGCAGTGGGCAGGGGGCAAGGGAGACCCAGTACTTC. Translation gives CASSGQGARETQYF.

CDR3 protein: CASSREPRQRNYEQYF. Here the CDR3 DNA reads TGTGCCAGCAGTCGCGAACCTCGACAGAGAAACTACGAGCAGTACTTC. V gene TRBV6-7 combines with J gene TRBJ2-7; D might be TRBD1 (5 bases). TRBV6-7 is an ORF, and what it does is uncertain. This CDR3 has 16 residues. Deletions cut 5 bases from V and 3 bases from J, with 20 bases between.

This clone has only one observation. The genes are TRBV18 and TRBJ2-7, with a possible D match to TRBD2 (5 bases). The length of the CDR3 is 11 residues. Germline values: CDR1 KGHSH, CDR2 LQKENI. The V gene lost 5 bases and the J gene lost 5 bases, with 7 bases spanning the gap. CDR3 DNA: TGTGCCAGCTCAAGGCGGGACGAGCAGTACTTC. Translated: CASSRRDEQYF. Drawing the rest from reference TRBV18 and TRBJ2-7, the complete variable domain is NAGVMQNPRHLVRRRGQEARLRCSPMKGHSHVYWYRQLPEEGLKFMVYLQKENIIDESGMPKERFSAEFPKEGPSILRIQQVVRGDSAAYFCASSRRDEQYFGPGTRLTVT.

This rearrangement joins TRBV7-9 to TRBJ2-1, with 14 bases matching TRBD2. The CDR3 is made up of 16 amino acids. Trimming cost V 5 bases and J 7 bases; bases outside gene matches: 7. The V gene's germline CDR1 is SEHNR and CDR2 FQNEAQ (reference sequence). The CDR3 sequence is CASSMTSGGANNEQFF. The CDR3 coding sequence is TGTGCCAGCAGCATGACTAGCGGGGGGGCTAATAATGAGCAGTTCTTC.

The rearrangement joins TRBV7-9 to TRBJ2-5; 12 bases agree with TRBD2. CDR3 length: 15 amino acids. Per germline, CDR1 SEHNR and CDR2 FQNEAQ (reference sequence). Germline trimming cut 2 bases from V and 5 bases from J; bases unmatched to any gene: 3. This CDR3 is CASSLTSGGSETQYF. The DNA of the CDR3 is TGTGCCAGCAGCTTAACTAGCGGGGGGTCGGAGACCCAGTACTTC.

The chain is built from TRBV9 and TRBJ1-4; TRBD1 might be the D (6 bases). CDR1 and CDR2 from the germline V gene are SGDLS and YYNGEE. The CDR3 runs 12 residues. Trimming stripped 4 bases from V and 14 bases from J, with 15 bases between. As DNA, the CDR3 is TGTGCCAGCAGCCCAGGACAGCGGGGGCTGTTTTTT. It yields the protein CASSPGQRGLFF.

The genes are TRBV6-1 and TRBJ2-7; no firm D call. CDR1 and CDR2 from the germline V gene are MNHNS and SASEGT. Trimming stripped 0 bases from V and 7 bases from J, with 10 bases between. CDR3 length: 13 amino acids. CDR3 loop: CASSEARPGEQYF. The CDR3 DNA follows: TGTGCCAGCAGTGAAGCGCGGCCGGGTGAGCAGTACTTC.

The chain recombines TRBV30 with TRBJ2-5; 8 nucleotides line up with TRBD2. The CDR3 totals 20 residues. V dropped 3 bases and J dropped 0; count of bases not matched to a gene: 21. In germline, CDR1 is GTSNPN, CDR2 SVGIG (reference sequence). CDR3 sequence reads: CAWRALGPRPAGVYQETQYF. CDR3 sequence (DNA): TGTGCCTGGAGAGCCCTGGGACCTAGACCAGCGGGGGTGTACCAAGAGACCCAGTACTTC.

This clone was seen only once. V and J are TRBV11-2 and TRBJ1-4; D ambiguous. This CDR3 comprises 14 residues. Trimming cost V 3 bases and J 2 bases, with 7 bases left between them. CDR1 SGHAT and CDR2 FQNNGV come from the germline V gene. The CDR3 is CASSFSGTNEKLFF. CDR3 in DNA: TGTGCCAGCAGCTTTTCCGGGACTAATGAAAAACTGTTTTTT. Combining the CDR3 with reference TRBV11-2 and TRBJ1-4 gives the whole variable domain EAGVAQSPRYKIIEKRQSVAFWCNPISGHATLYWYQQILGQGPKLLIQFQNNGVVDDSQLPKDRFSAERLKGVDSTLKIQPAKLEDSAVYLCASSFSGTNEKLFFGSGTQLSVL.

The CDR3, as DNA: TGTGCCAGCAGCTTATTTTCCGCGGCGGGGACCCAGTACTTC. Its protein product is CASSLFSAAGTQYF. The rearrangement uses TRBV7-8 and TRBJ2-5; D possibly corresponds to TRBD2 (5 bases). The V and J ends lost 2 bases and 7 bases respectively, with 14 bases between them. The CDR3 has 14 amino acids. Germline V lookup: CDR1 SGHVS, CDR2 FQNEAQ.